The T cell receptor (beta chain) described here comes from a study of PD-L1 blockade in urothelial cancer. In the study overall: At 6 weeks and at 3 weeks (second dose) after treatment start, blood was analyzed. Study results and limitations: By 3 weeks, tumor-associated blood clones had expanded more in durable-benefit patients.

Germline V gives CDR1 SGHRS, CDR2 YFSETQ. The CDR3 contains 14 residues. V lost 5 bases and J 5 bases, leaving 13 bases between the germline ends. This clone was recorded once. No antigen is known for it. Using immunoSEQ multiplex PCR, the repertoire was profiled, and TCRdb retains in-frame clones only, with some absent. The sample holds 31,000 or so clones; 89% are singletons and the top ten take roughly 8%. Time point here: peripheral blood 6 weeks after treatment start. The chain links TRBV5-1 to TRBJ2-2, with D possibly being TRBD1 (6 bases). This sample comprised PBMCs, obtained around atezolizumab (anti-PD-L1) treatment. This clonotype was sampled from a man at least 80 years old with urothelial cancer. The CDR3 region is CASRTGTNTGELFF. The DNA for the CDR3 is TGCGCCAGCAGAACCGGGACAAATACCGGGGAGCTGTTTTTT.